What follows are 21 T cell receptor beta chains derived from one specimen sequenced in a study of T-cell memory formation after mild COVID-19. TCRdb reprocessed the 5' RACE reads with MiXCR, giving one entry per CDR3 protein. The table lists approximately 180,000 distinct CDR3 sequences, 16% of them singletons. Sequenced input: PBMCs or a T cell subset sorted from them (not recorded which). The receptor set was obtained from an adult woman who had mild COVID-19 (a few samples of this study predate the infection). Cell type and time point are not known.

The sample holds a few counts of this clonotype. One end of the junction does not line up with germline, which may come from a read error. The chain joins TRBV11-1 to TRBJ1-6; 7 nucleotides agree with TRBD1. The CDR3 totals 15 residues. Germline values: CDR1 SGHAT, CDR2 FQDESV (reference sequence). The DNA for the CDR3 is TGTGCCAGCAGCTTAGTCGGGACAGATAAATCACCCCTCCACTTT. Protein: CASSLVGTDKSPLHF.

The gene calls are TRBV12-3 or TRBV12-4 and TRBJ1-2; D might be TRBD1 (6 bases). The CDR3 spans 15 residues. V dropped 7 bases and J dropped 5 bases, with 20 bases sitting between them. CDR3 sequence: CASTKGGIPNYGYTF. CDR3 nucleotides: TGTGCCAGCACCAAAGGGGGTATCCCCAATTATGGCTACACCTTC.

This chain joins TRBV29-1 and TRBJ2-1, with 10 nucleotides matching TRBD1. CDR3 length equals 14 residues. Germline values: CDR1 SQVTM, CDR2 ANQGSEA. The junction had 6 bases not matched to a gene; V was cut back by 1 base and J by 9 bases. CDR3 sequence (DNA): TGCAGCGTTGAAGGGGACAGGGGATCCGGTGAGCAGTTCTTC. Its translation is CSVEGDRGSGEQFF.

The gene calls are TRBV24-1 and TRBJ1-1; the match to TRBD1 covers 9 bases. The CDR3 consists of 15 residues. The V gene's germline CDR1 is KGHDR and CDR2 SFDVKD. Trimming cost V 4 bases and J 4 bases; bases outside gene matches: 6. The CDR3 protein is CATSESGTGITEAFF. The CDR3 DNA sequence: TGTGCCACCAGTGAAAGCGGGACAGGGATCACTGAAGCTTTCTTT.

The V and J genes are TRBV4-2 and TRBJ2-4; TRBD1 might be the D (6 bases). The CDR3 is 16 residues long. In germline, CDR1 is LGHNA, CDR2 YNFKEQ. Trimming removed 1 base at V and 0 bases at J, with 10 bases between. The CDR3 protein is CASSQGWGLAKNIQYF. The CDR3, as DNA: TGTGCCAGCAGCCAAGGTTGGGGGCTAGCCAAAAACATTCAGTACTTC.

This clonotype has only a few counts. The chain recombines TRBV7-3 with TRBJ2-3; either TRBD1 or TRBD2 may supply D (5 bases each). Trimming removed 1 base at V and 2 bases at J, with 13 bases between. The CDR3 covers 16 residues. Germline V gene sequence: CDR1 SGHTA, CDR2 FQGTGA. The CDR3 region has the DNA TGTGCCAGCAGCTTAAGGGGGTCGCTGAACACAGATACGCAGTATTTT. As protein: CASSLRGSLNTDTQYF.

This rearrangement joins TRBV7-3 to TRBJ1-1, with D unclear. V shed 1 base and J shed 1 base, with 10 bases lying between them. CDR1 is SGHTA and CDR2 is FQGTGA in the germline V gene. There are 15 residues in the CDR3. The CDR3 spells CASSLNPSPNTEAFF. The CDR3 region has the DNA TGTGCCAGCAGCTTAAACCCGTCCCCGAACACTGAAGCTTTCTTT.

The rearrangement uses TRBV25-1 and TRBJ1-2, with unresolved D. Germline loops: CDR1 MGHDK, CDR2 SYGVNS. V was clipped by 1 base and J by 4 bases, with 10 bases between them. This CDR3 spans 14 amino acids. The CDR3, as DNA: TGTGCCAGCAGTGAATCGGGCCGGATCTATGGCTACACCTTC. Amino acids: CASSESGRIYGYTF.

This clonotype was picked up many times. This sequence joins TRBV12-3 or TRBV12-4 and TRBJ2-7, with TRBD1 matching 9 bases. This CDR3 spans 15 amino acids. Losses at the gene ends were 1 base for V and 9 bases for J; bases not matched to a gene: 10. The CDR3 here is CASSLGGDRARRQYF. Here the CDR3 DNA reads TGTGCCAGCAGTTTAGGGGGGGACAGGGCCCGTCGGCAGTACTTC.

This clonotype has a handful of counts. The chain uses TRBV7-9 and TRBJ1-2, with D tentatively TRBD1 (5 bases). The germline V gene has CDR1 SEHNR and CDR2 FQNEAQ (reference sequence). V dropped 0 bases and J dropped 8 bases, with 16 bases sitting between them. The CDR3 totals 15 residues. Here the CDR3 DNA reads TGTGCCAGCAGCTTAGCGGGGCAGGGTAATGTCGGCTACACCTTC. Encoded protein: CASSLAGQGNVGYTF.

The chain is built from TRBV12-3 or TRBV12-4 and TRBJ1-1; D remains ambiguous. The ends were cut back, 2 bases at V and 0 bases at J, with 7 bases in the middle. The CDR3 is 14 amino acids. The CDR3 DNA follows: TGTGCCAGCAGTTTAAGTCAGTTGAACACTGAAGCTTTCTTT. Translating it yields CASSLSQLNTEAFF.

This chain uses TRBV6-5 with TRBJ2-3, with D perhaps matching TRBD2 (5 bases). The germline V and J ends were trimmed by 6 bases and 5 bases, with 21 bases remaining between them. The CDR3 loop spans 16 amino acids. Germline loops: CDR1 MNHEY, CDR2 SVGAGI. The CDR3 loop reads CASRTTSQVVEDTQYF. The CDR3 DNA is TGTGCCAGCAGGACTACAAGCCAGGTAGTAGAAGATACGCAGTATTTT.

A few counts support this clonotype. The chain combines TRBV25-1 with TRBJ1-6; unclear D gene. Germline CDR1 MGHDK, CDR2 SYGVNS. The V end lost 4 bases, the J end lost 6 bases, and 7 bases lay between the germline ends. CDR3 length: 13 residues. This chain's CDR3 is CASSGRTNSPLHF. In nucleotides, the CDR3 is TGTGCCAGCAGTGGACGGACTAATTCACCCCTCCACTTT.

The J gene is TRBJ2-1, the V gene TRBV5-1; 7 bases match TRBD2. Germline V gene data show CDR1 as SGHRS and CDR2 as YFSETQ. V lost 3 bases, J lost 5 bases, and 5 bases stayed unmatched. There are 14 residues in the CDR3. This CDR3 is CASSSLGRDNEQFF. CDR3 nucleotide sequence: TGCGCCAGCAGCTCCCTAGGGAGGGACAATGAGCAGTTCTTC.

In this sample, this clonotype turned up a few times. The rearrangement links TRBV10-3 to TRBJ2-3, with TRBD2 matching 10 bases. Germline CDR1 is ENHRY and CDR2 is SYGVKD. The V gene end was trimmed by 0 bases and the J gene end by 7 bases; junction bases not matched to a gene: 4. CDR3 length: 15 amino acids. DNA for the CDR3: TGTGCCATCAGTGAGTCTACTAGCGGGGTGCATACGCAGTATTTT. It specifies CAISESTSGVHTQYF.

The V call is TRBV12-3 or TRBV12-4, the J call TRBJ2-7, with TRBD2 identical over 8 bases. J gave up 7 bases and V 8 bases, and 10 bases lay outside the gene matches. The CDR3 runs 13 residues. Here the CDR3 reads CASGTSGPREQYF. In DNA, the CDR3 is TGTGCCAGCGGAACTAGCGGCCCCCGGGAGCAGTACTTC.

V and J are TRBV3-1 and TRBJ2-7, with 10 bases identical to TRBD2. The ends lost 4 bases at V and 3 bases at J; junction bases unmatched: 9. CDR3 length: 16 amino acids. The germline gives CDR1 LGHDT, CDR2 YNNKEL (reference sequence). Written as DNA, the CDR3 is TGTGCCAGCAGCCCTTTTTCTGGACTAGCGGTCTACGAGCAGTACTTC. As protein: CASSPFSGLAVYEQYF.

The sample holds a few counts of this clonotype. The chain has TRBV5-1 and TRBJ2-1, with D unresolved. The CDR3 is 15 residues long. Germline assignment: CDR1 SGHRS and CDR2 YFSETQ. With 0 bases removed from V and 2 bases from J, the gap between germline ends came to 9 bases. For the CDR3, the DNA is TGCGCCAGCAGCTTGGAGGTGGCAGCCTACAATGAGCAGTTCTTC. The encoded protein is CASSLEVAAYNEQFF. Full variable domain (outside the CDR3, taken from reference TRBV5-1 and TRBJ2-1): KAGVTQTPRYLIKTRGQQVTLSCSPISGHRSVSWYQQTPGQGLQFLFEYFSETQRNKGNFPGRFSGRQFSNSRSEMNVSTLELGDSALYLCASSLEVAAYNEQFFGPGTRLTVL.

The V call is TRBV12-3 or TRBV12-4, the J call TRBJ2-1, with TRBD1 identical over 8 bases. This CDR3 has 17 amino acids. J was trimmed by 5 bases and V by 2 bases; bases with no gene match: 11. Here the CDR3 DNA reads TGTGCCAGCAGTTTAAATGGACAGGGAATGAAGAACAATGAGCAGTTCTTC. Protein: CASSLNGQGMKNNEQFF.

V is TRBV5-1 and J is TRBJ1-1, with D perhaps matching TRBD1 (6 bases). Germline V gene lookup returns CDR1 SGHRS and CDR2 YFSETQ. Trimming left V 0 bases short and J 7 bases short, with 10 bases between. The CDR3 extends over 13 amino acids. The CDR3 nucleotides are TGCGCCAGCAGCTTGGTTGGGGGCAATGAAGCTTTCTTT. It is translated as CASSLVGGNEAFF.

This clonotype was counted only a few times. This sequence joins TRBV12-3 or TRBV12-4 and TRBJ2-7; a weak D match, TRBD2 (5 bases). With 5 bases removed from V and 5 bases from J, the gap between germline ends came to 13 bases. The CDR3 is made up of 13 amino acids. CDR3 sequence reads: CASSLRIGNEQYF. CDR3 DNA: TGTGCCAGCAGTCTCAGAATCGGGAACGAGCAGTACTTC.